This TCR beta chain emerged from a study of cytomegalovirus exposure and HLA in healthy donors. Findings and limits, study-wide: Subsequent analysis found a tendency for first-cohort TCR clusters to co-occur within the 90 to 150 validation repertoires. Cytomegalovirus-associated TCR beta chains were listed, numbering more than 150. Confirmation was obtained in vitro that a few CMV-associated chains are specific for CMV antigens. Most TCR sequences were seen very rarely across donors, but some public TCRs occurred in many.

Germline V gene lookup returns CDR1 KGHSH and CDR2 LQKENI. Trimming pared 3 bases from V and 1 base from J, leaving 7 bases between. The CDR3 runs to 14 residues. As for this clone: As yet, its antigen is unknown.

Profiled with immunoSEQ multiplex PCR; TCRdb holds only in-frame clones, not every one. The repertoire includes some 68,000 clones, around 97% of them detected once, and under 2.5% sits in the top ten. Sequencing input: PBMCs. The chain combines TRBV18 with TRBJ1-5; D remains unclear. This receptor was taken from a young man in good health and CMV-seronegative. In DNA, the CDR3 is TGTGCCAGCTCACCCGGGGAGAGCAATCAGCCCCAGCATTTT. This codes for CASSPGESNQPQHF.